This TCR beta chain emerged from a study of tumor and adjacent non-tumor tissue in lung cancer (dated by TCRdb to between 2018 and 2020). Broadly, across the study: By cancer type, the cohort comprised around 11 adenocarcinoma patients, a couple of squamous cell carcinoma patients and 1 small cell lung cancer patient. Ages among the 15 or so patients ranged from about 30 to 80 years, there were approximately 10 men and 5 women, and disease was at TNM stage I to III. In total, sequencing yielded approximately 130,000,000 productive TCRbeta reads, which works out to an average of approximately 4 million reads per sample. The study compared bulk TCRbeta repertoires between lung tumor tissue and matched distant non-tumor lung tissue from 15 or so lung cancer patients. For each patient, one tumor sample and one normal lung sample were taken, giving under 35 paired specimens that underwent TCRbeta CDR3 sequencing. What the research found in general, with its limitations: Tumor tissue showed significantly higher TCR diversity (inverse Simpson) than normal lung tissue, at around 460 vs 160 (P = 0.0075, Mann-Whitney U test). Because peripheral blood was not sequenced, blood TCRbeta repertoires in the lung cancer patients of the study were not examined. The top 100 clones accounted for a significantly larger cumulative portion of the repertoire in normal lung than in tumor tissue. The methods do not name the sequencing platform or mention unique molecular identifiers. Younger patients had significantly higher TCR diversity, and higher tumor TCR diversity was associated with shorter overall and disease-free survival. Only about 15 patients were in the cohort, and the authors stated that larger samples and more detailed clinical data are needed.

Receptor libraries were prepared by multiplex PCR. The sample was run on an Illumina HiSeq 2500. TCRbeta libraries were constructed through three rounds of nested PCR with primers (Table S4) according to protocols adapted from ARM-PCR. Before sequencing, PCR products of 200-500 bp were cut from the gel and purified using the QIAquick gel extraction kit. As for the authors' bioinformatics: Reads were cleaned with Trimmomatic, merged with FLASH into complete CDR3 sequences, and assigned to V(D)J germline segments with MiTCR. VDJtools was used to compute clonal diversity as the inverse Simpson's index. Productive reads were defined as in-frame sequences without a premature stop codon. TCRdb ran its own pipeline on the public reads, namely fastp trimming at Q25 and MiXCR clone calling, and kept in-frame beta chains. Rows with a matching CDR3 protein are joined into one entry that keeps the most common DNA and genes. Here the V and J calls rest on TCRdb's processing, not on the authors' analysis. The sample records roughly 200,000 distinct CDR3 sequences, about two thirds of which are singletons. Roughly a quarter of the sample belongs to the ten largest clones.

The V end gives up 3 bases and the J end 10 bases, leaving 6 bases in the junction not matched to a gene. CDR3 length: 13 amino acids, cysteine to phenylalanine. CDR3 DNA is the only sequence kept; it has 39 bases, read in frame from the first base. CDR1 DFQATT and CDR2 SNEGSKA are derived from the germline V gene (reference sequence). This clonotype came up many times. The specificity of this receptor is unknown. Within one base of it there is no much larger clone, and no base qualities were kept. RNA was extracted from bulk unsorted tissue and checked for quality with a NanoDrop ND-1000 and an Agilent 2100. The donors were newly diagnosed lung cancer patients admitted for thoracic surgery in China from August to November 2014 who had not received prior chemotherapy. Patients with previous radiotherapy or chemotherapy, or with another concurrent cancer, were excluded from the study. Pieces of surgical tissue measuring about 1-2 cm3 were kept in RNAlater solution and stored at -80 degrees C until use.

The rearranged chain carries TRBV20-1 and TRBJ1-4; 9 bases in between match TRBD1. The specimen sequenced was lung tumor tissue. The receptor comes from a man between 60 and 75 years old with non-small cell lung cancer. Here the CDR3 is given as CSASRDRVGKLFF. The bases read TGCAGTGCTAGTCGGGACAGGGTGGGAAAACTGTTTTTT.